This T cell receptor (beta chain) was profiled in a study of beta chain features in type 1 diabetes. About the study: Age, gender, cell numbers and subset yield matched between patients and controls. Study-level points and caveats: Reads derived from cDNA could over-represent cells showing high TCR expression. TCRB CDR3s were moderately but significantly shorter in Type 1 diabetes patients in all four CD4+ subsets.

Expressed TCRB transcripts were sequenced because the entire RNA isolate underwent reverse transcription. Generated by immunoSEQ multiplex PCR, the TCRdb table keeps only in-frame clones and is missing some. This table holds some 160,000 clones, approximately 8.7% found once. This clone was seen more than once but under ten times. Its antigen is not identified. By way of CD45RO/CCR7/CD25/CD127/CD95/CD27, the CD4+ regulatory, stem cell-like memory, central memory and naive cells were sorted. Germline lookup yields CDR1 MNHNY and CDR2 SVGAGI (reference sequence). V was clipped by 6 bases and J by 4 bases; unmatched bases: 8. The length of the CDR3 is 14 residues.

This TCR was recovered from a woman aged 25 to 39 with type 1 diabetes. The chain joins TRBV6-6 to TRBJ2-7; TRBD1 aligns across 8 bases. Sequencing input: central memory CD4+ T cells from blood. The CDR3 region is CASRPGTGLYEQYF. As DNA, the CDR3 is TGTGCCAGCAGACCCGGGACAGGACTATACGAGCAGTACTTC.